What follows are 12 T cell receptor beta chains derived from one specimen sequenced in a study of blood T cell repertoires in COVID-19. Clones were sequenced by immunoSEQ multiplex PCR, and TCRdb holds only the in-frame ones, with some missing. The sample lists about 62,000 clones, 75% to 90% occurring once. Sequencing was done on a sample of peripheral blood. Every receptor here comes from a woman older than 75 with acute or convalescent COVID-19.

The chain recombines TRBV27 with TRBJ1-4; D possibly corresponds to TRBD1 (5 bases). The CDR3 totals 14 residues. Germline V CDR1 and CDR2: MNHEY, SMNVEV (reference sequence). V was shortened by 3 bases and J by 10 bases, with 15 bases between the two germline ends. CDR3 bases: TGTGCCAGCAGTTTGGCAGGGAGGACGGGAAAACTGTTTTTT. It yields the protein CASSLAGRTGKLFF.

This clone counts as medium-sized. The chain employs TRBV7-8 and TRBJ2-7; possible D gene TRBD1, 5 bases. Trimming left V 5 bases short and J 3 bases short, with 11 bases between. CDR1 is SGHVS, CDR2 FQNEAQ, per germline. CDR3 size: 13 residues. The CDR3 reads CASSIGHSYEQYF. In DNA, the CDR3 is TGTGCCAGCAGCATAGGACACAGCTACGAGCAGTACTTC. The full variable domain, its missing parts supplied by reference TRBV7-8 and TRBJ2-7, is GAGVSQSPRYKVAKRGQDVALRCDPISGHVSLFWYQQALGQGPEFLTYFQNEAQLDKSGLPSDRFFAERPEGSVSTLKIQRTQQEDSAVYLCASSIGHSYEQYFGPGTRLTVT.

The chain uses TRBV5-6 and TRBJ2-3; 8 bases fit TRBD2. Trimming at V came to 3 bases and at J to 1 base, leaving 7 bases not matched to a gene. Germline-derived CDR1 and CDR2 are SGHDT and YYEEEE. The CDR3 is 16 residues long. As DNA, the CDR3 is TGTGCCAGCAGCTCGCCGGGGGGGTCGGGCACAGATACGCAGTATTTT. It translates to CASSSPGGSGTDTQYF. Full variable domain (outside the CDR3, taken from reference TRBV5-6 and TRBJ2-3): DAGVTQSPTHLIKTRGQQVTLRCSPKSGHDTVSWYQQALGQGPQFIFQYYEEEERQRGNFPDRFSGHQFPNYSSELNVNALLLGDSALYLCASSSPGGSGTDTQYFGPGTRLTVL.

This chain links TRBV19 with TRBJ2-5; weak D call: TRBD2 (6 bases). The V gene lost 7 bases and the J gene lost 1 base, with 13 bases spanning the gap. Germline loops: CDR1 LNHDA, CDR2 SQIVND (reference sequence). The CDR3 has 14 residues. The CDR3 coding sequence is TGTGCCAGTAAGGCGGGACCAGCCCAAGAGACCCAGTACTTC. This sequence encodes CASKAGPAQETQYF.

This sequence joins TRBV7-9 and TRBJ1-1; the D is unclear. Looked up from germline, CDR1 is SEHNR and CDR2 is FQNEAQ (reference sequence). The germline V and J ends were trimmed by 0 bases and 8 bases, with 10 bases remaining between them. This CDR3 has 13 residues. The DNA of the CDR3 is TGTGCCAGCAGCTTAGCGCTGGGAGGCGAAGCTTTCTTT. Translating it yields CASSLALGGEAFF.

The J gene is TRBJ2-7, the V gene TRBV7-9; TRBD2 is a possible D gene (7 bases). This CDR3 has 18 amino acids. Trimming took 5 bases from V and 2 from J, leaving 25 bases between them. Germline CDR1 is SEHNR and CDR2 is FQNEAQ (reference sequence). In DNA, the CDR3 is TGTGCCAGCAGCCTAGGGGGGGGCAGCCGGTGGGAGGCCTACGAGCAGTACTTC. This encodes CASSLGGGSRWEAYEQYF.

This clone appeared once. J is TRBJ1-6 and V is TRBV9; 9 bases align to TRBD1. V shed 4 bases and J 5 bases; nucleotides not matched to a gene: 4. This CDR3 region has 15 residues. Germline V gives CDR1 SGDLS, CDR2 YYNGEE. DNA of the CDR3: TGTGCCAGCAGCTCCCGGACAGGGGATAATTCACCCCTCCACTTT. It yields the protein CASSSRTGDNSPLHF.

This chain joins TRBV5-1 and TRBJ2-2; the match to TRBD1 covers 8 bases. Germline trimming cut 2 bases from V and 0 bases from J; bases unmatched to any gene: 6. This CDR3 has 17 residues. Per germline, CDR1 SGHRS and CDR2 YFSETQ. The CDR3 is CASSLFGQGPNTGELFF. CDR3 nucleotide sequence: TGCGCCAGCAGCTTATTCGGACAGGGCCCGAACACCGGGGAGCTGTTTTTT.

The chain carries TRBV28 and TRBJ1-5, with 8 positions matching TRBD1. The ends lost 5 bases at V and 5 bases at J; junction bases unmatched: 8. CDR3 length: 15 residues. Germline V gene lookup returns CDR1 MDHEN and CDR2 SYDVKM. The CDR3 DNA reads as TGTGCCAGCAGTAAAGGACAGGGATGGGATCAGCCCCAGCATTTT. It yields the protein CASSKGQGWDQPQHF.

The chain joins TRBV6-5 to TRBJ1-1; D is undetermined. This CDR3 region has 15 residues. Germline values: CDR1 MNHEY, CDR2 SVGAGI. Trimming shortened V by 7 bases and J by 2 bases, and 17 bases separated the two germline ends. CDR3 region: CASNPVGVPNTEAFF. The CDR3 coding sequence is TGTGCCAGCAACCCCGTCGGGGTCCCAAACACTGAAGCTTTCTTT.

This sequence joins TRBV12-3 or TRBV12-4 and TRBJ1-2, with D unclear. This CDR3 is built from 12 residues. V dropped 7 bases and J dropped 8 bases, with 14 bases sitting between them. Here the CDR3 DNA reads TGTGCCAGCACCTTGGAGGGTTGGGGCTACACCTTC. It translates to CASTLEGWGYTF.

The rearrangement links TRBV27 to TRBJ1-2, with 8 nucleotides matching TRBD1. V lost 0 bases, J lost 8 bases, and 2 bases stayed unmatched. There are 13 residues in the CDR3. Germline V gives CDR1 MNHEY, CDR2 SMNVEV (reference sequence). The CDR3 sequence is CASSLSGTGGYTF. CDR3 bases: TGTGCCAGCAGTTTATCAGGGACAGGCGGCTACACCTTC.